This is a list of T cell receptor beta chains from one sample in a study of metastatic and nonmetastatic thyroid tumors. TCRdb re-called clones from the PCR reads using MiXCR. Of tens of thousands of clones in the sample, about 17% were seen once. The specimen was adjacent normal tissue. Every receptor here comes from a male donor with papillary thyroid cancer or a benign thyroid nodule (not recorded which). Some clones in this sample may be carry-over from other donors' samples. The CDR3 runs from the conserved cysteine through the conserved F or W. Each record gives: V gene, D gene, J gene, clone size, CDR3 DNA, CDR3 protein. D genes are given only for firm matches. Not every row has a clone size; where given, it reads once, few, many or a size class.

V gene: TRBV7-3; D gene: TRBD1; J gene: TRBJ2-5; clone size: .; CDR3 DNA: TGCCAGCAGCTTACCCACCGGACAGGTGGGAACCAAGAGACCCAGTACTTC; CDR3 protein: CQQLTHRTGGNQETQYF
V gene: TRBV2; D gene: TRBD1; J gene: TRBJ1-2; clone size: .; CDR3 DNA: TGTGCCAGCAGACAAATAACCGGCACGGGACAGGGGGCGGGTGGCTACACCTTC; CDR3 protein: CASRQITGTGQGAGGYTF
V gene: TRBV5-1; D gene: .; J gene: TRBJ2-1; clone size: many; CDR3 DNA: TGCGCCAGCAGCTTGGTAGTCGACGAGCAGTTCTTC; CDR3 protein: CASSLVVDEQFF
V gene: TRBV6-1; D gene: .; J gene: TRBJ1-2; clone size: medium-sized; CDR3 DNA: TGTGCCAGCAGTCTCCGGGATCTCCTCTATGGCTACACCTTC; CDR3 protein: CASSLRDLLYGYTF
V gene: TRBV6-6; D gene: .; J gene: TRBJ1-2; clone size: .; CDR3 DNA: TGTGCCAGCAGTTACGGGAACTATGGCTACACCTTC; CDR3 protein: CASSYGNYGYTF
V gene: TRBV12-3/TRBV12-4; D gene: TRBD1; J gene: TRBJ2-7; clone size: .; CDR3 DNA: TGTGCCAGCAGGCAAGCCGGACAGGGGTTTGGATTATACGAGCAGTACTTC; CDR3 protein: CASRQAGQGFGLYEQYF
V gene: TRBV27; D gene: .; J gene: TRBJ2-1; clone size: medium-sized; CDR3 DNA: TGTGCCAGCGGATGGGACAACAGCTCCTACAATGAGCAGTTCTTC; CDR3 protein: CASGWDNSSYNEQFF
V gene: TRBV19; D gene: .; J gene: TRBJ2-7; clone size: medium-sized; CDR3 DNA: TGTGCCAGTAGTCACCAGGGGGGGGTCTACGAGCAGTACTTC; CDR3 protein: CASSHQGGVYEQYF
V gene: TRBV28; D gene: .; J gene: TRBJ2-2; clone size: .; CDR3 DNA: TGTGCCAGCAGTTCGTCCTACACACCGGCCGGGGAGCTGTTTTTT; CDR3 protein: CASSSSYTPAGELFF
V gene: TRBV6-4; D gene: TRBD1; J gene: TRBJ1-1; clone size: few; CDR3 DNA: TGTGCCAGCAGTGGATTGACAGGGCGCACTAGAGCTTTCTTT; CDR3 protein: CASSGLTGRTRAFF
V gene: TRBV19; D gene: .; J gene: TRBJ1-2; clone size: few; CDR3 DNA: TGTGCCAGTAGTACCCGGGACGGTGGCTACACCTTC; CDR3 protein: CASSTRDGGYTF
V gene: TRBV15; D gene: TRBD1; J gene: TRBJ1-5; clone size: many; CDR3 DNA: TGTGCCACCAGCAGAGAAGTAGGACAGGGGCCTCAGCCCCAGCATTTT; CDR3 protein: CATSREVGQGPQPQHF
V gene: TRBV12-3/TRBV12-4; D gene: .; J gene: TRBJ2-1; clone size: .; CDR3 DNA: TGTGCCAGTATTCCGGGGTGGAACTCCCTGGGTGGTGAGCAGTTCTTC; CDR3 protein: CASIPGWNSLGGEQFF
V gene: TRBV27; D gene: TRBD1; J gene: TRBJ2-4; clone size: few; CDR3 DNA: TGTGCCAGCGGGGGACAGTGTAGATCCAAAAACATTCAGTACTTC; CDR3 protein: CASGGQCRSKNIQYF
V gene: TRBV6-5; D gene: .; J gene: TRBJ1-2; clone size: medium-sized; CDR3 DNA: TGTGCCAGCAGTTATGATGGGCTGGACAGTGACCCTTACTATGGCTACACCTTC; CDR3 protein: CASSYDGLDSDPYYGYTF
V gene: TRBV6-2/TRBV6-3; D gene: TRBD2; J gene: TRBJ2-1; clone size: few; CDR3 DNA: TGTGCCAGCAGCCGCCCCGGGACTAGCAATGAGGAATTCTTC; CDR3 protein: CASSRPGTSNEEFF
V gene: TRBV7-8; D gene: .; J gene: TRBJ2-1; clone size: many; CDR3 DNA: TGTGCCAGCAGCTCCCGGAACAATGAGCAGTTCTTC; CDR3 protein: CASSSRNNEQFF
V gene: TRBV9; D gene: TRBD1; J gene: TRBJ2-7; clone size: many; CDR3 DNA: TGTGCCAGCAGCGACCAGGACAGGGGATCACCCTACGAGCAGTACTTC; CDR3 protein: CASSDQDRGSPYEQYF
V gene: TRBV7-9; D gene: .; J gene: TRBJ2-5; clone size: .; CDR3 DNA: TGTGCCAGCATCGGTGGGGGTCTATACCAAGAGACCCAGTACTTC; CDR3 protein: CASIGGGLYQETQYF
V gene: TRBV9; D gene: TRBD2; J gene: TRBJ2-1; clone size: .; CDR3 DNA: TGTGCCAGCAGCTCAGCGGGGGGGCCCTCATACAATGAGCGGTTCTTC; CDR3 protein: CASSSAGGPSYNERFF
V gene: TRBV20-1; D gene: .; J gene: TRBJ2-5; clone size: many; CDR3 DNA: TGCAGTGCTAGCTACACGTACCAAGAGACCCAGTACTTC; CDR3 protein: CSASYTYQETQYF
V gene: TRBV20-1; D gene: TRBD1; J gene: TRBJ2-1; clone size: .; CDR3 DNA: TGCAGTGCTAGAGATTCCAACAGGGGTGAGCAGTTCTTC; CDR3 protein: CSARDSNRGEQFF
V gene: TRBV20-1; D gene: .; J gene: TRBJ1-2; clone size: large; CDR3 DNA: TGCAGTGCTAGAGGTTACGGCCAGACTAACTATGGCTACACCTTC; CDR3 protein: CSARGYGQTNYGYTF
V gene: TRBV24-1; D gene: TRBD1; J gene: TRBJ1-1; clone size: many; CDR3 DNA: TGTGCCACCAGTGGGGACAGGGTTGACGGGGCCACTGAAGCTTTCTTT; CDR3 protein: CATSGDRVDGATEAFF
V gene: TRBV27; D gene: .; J gene: TRBJ2-2; clone size: medium-sized; CDR3 DNA: TGTGCCAGCAGTCCCCGCAGTAAAGCCTACAACACCGGGGAGCTGTTTTTT; CDR3 protein: CASSPRSKAYNTGELFF
V gene: TRBV12-5; D gene: .; J gene: TRBJ1-2; clone size: few; CDR3 DNA: TGTGCTAGTGGTTTGGCTTCTTTCTATGGCTGCACCTTC; CDR3 protein: CASGLASFYGCTF
V gene: TRBV19; D gene: .; J gene: TRBJ2-3; clone size: .; CDR3 DNA: TGTGCCCTCCTCCTACTAGCCGTACCTAGCACAGATACGCAGTATTTT; CDR3 protein: CALLLLAVPSTDTQYF
V gene: TRBV19; D gene: TRBD1; J gene: TRBJ1-2; clone size: .; CDR3 DNA: TGTGCCAGTAGTATAGGCCCTACAGGGGCTCGTGGCTACACCTTC; CDR3 protein: CASSIGPTGARGYTF
V gene: TRBV19; D gene: TRBD1; J gene: TRBJ2-7; clone size: many; CDR3 DNA: TGTGCCAGTAGTAAAGGGACAGCCATCTACGAGCAGTACTTC; CDR3 protein: CASSKGTAIYEQYF
V gene: TRBV11-1; D gene: .; J gene: TRBJ2-2; clone size: .; CDR3 DNA: TGTGCCAGCAGCTCGCCTTGGACACGGAACACCGGGGAGCTGTTTTTT; CDR3 protein: CASSSPWTRNTGELFF
V gene: TRBV5-6; D gene: .; J gene: TRBJ1-1; clone size: many; CDR3 DNA: TGTGCCAGCAGCTTGGCGGTTAAAGGGAACACTGAAGCTTTCTTT; CDR3 protein: CASSLAVKGNTEAFF
V gene: TRBV6-1; D gene: .; J gene: TRBJ2-7; clone size: medium-sized; CDR3 DNA: TGTGCCAGCACCAGTGCGTATGAGCAGTACTTC; CDR3 protein: CASTSAYEQYF
V gene: TRBV6-1; D gene: .; J gene: TRBJ1-1; clone size: medium-sized; CDR3 DNA: TGTGCCAGCAGTGACCCTACTGGAATATTGGACACTGAAGCTTTCTTT; CDR3 protein: CASSDPTGILDTEAFF
V gene: TRBV10-3; D gene: TRBD1; J gene: TRBJ1-1; clone size: many; CDR3 DNA: TGTGCCATCAAAGGTCCAGGGGGCGATGGAGCTTTCTTT; CDR3 protein: CAIKGPGGDGAFF
V gene: TRBV5-1; D gene: .; J gene: TRBJ2-2; clone size: .; CDR3 DNA: TGCACCAGCAGCCGCGGGTGGGCCACCGGGGAGCTGTTTTTT; CDR3 protein: CTSSRGWATGELFF
V gene: TRBV10-2; D gene: .; J gene: TRBJ1-1; clone size: .; CDR3 DNA: TGCGCCAGCAGTGTCAGGCGAGAAGCTTTCTTT; CDR3 protein: CASSVRREAFF
V gene: TRBV20-1; D gene: .; J gene: TRBJ2-1; clone size: .; CDR3 DNA: TGCAGCGCTAGAGATGGGTCTCTCAGTGAGCATTTCTTC; CDR3 protein: CSARDGSLSEHFF